These 21 T cell receptor beta chains were sequenced from one sample in a study of metastatic and nonmetastatic thyroid tumors. TCRdb re-called the PCR reads through MiXCR. The sample has approximately 31,000 clones; just under 30% are singletons. Patients were all untreated before their thyroid surgery. The specimen sequenced was blood. The receptor source for this set is a female donor with papillary thyroid cancer or a benign thyroid nodule (not recorded which). Some clones in this sample may be carry-over from other donors' samples.

The chain uses TRBV11-2 and TRBJ2-2; D is tentatively TRBD1 or TRBD2 (6 bases each). CDR3 length: 14 residues. Germline CDR1 and CDR2: SGHAT and FQNNGV. The ends were cut back, 8 bases at V and 5 bases at J, with 15 bases in the middle. CDR3 amino acids: CASYKGGTTGELFF. DNA for the CDR3: TGTGCCAGCTACAAAGGGGGGACAACCGGGGAGCTGTTTTTT.

The chain uses TRBV5-6 and TRBJ1-1; no reliable D call. V shed 1 base and J shed 1 base, with 5 bases lying between them. Germline V gene data show CDR1 as SGHDT and CDR2 as YYEEEE. This CDR3 region has 13 residues. CDR3 bases: TGTGCCAGCAGCTTGTTCAGGAACACTGAAGCTTTCTTT. It translates to CASSLFRNTEAFF.

The genes are TRBV6-1 and TRBJ2-3; D is perhaps TRBD1 or TRBD2 (5 bases each). The CDR3 sequence is 16 residues long. From germline, CDR1 is MNHNS and CDR2 SASEGT. Trimming took off 5 bases at V and 1 base at J, with 16 bases between the two ends. CDR3: CASSPLSGRRTDTQYF. The CDR3 DNA is TGTGCCAGCAGTCCCTTATCGGGACGGCGCACAGATACGCAGTATTTT.

The chain carries TRBV20-1 and TRBJ1-2; D uncertain. V lost 0 bases and J 3 bases, leaving 14 bases between the germline ends. CDR3 length: 15 amino acids. The germline CDR1 and CDR2 sequences are DFQATT and SNEGSKA (reference sequence). CDR3 in amino acids: CSARDQARWDYGYTF. The CDR3 nucleotides are TGCAGTGCTAGAGATCAAGCCCGTTGGGACTATGGCTACACCTTC.

The CDR3 nucleotides read TGTGCCAGCACCCCGGACAGGGGGATGCAGCCCCAGCATTTT. Encoded protein: CASTPDRGMQPQHF. The J gene is TRBJ1-5, the V gene TRBV12-3 or TRBV12-4; TRBD1 matches at 10 bases. V lost 7 bases and J lost 7; bases outside the gene matches: 7. The CDR3 has 14 residues.

This clone was counted a few times. At one end the junction does not follow the germline gene, possibly because of a read error. This sequence joins TRBV6-6 and TRBJ1-2, with D unresolved. Per germline, CDR1 MNHNY and CDR2 SVGAGI (reference sequence). This CDR3 region has 15 residues. As DNA, the CDR3 is TGTGCCAGCAGTTACACCCAAGACCATTTCTATGTCTACACCTTC. It is translated as CASSYTQDHFYVYTF.

This clone came up many times. The DNA of the CDR3 is TGTGCCAGCAGCTTAGGGACAGGATACAATGAGCAGTTCTTC. Amino acids: CASSLGTGYNEQFF. This sequence joins TRBV7-9 and TRBJ2-1; 7 nucleotides line up with TRBD1. Per the germline V gene, CDR1 is SEHNR and CDR2 is FQNEAQ (reference sequence). V trimming: 1 base; J trimming: 4 bases; junction bases outside the gene matches: 1. The CDR3 extends over 14 amino acids.

The rearrangement joins TRBV7-9 to TRBJ1-3; unclear D gene. In germline, CDR1 is SEHNR, CDR2 FQNEAQ (reference sequence). V lost 1 base and J 2 bases, leaving 9 bases between the germline ends. The CDR3 has 15 amino acids. For the CDR3, the DNA is TGTGCCAGCAGCTTAGTTTGGGCTCCTGGAAACACCATATATTTT. It codes for CASSLVWAPGNTIYF.

At least ten counts were recorded for this clone. The same CDR3 is also encoded by other DNA sequences in this sample. V and J are TRBV12-3 or TRBV12-4 and TRBJ1-1; no clear D. The CDR3 has 13 residues. Trimming stripped 2 bases from V and 6 bases from J, with 10 bases between. The CDR3 protein is CASSLSSLAEAFF. In DNA, the CDR3 is TGTGCCAGCAGTTTAAGTAGCCTGGCTGAAGCTTTCTTT.

The chain carries TRBV30 and TRBJ2-3, with 9 bases aligning to TRBD2. This CDR3 comprises 13 residues. Germline lookup yields CDR1 GTSNPN and CDR2 SVGIG (reference sequence). Trimming took 4 bases from V and 2 from J; bases not matched to a gene: 1. CDR3 region: CAWTSGNTDTQYF. In nucleotides, the CDR3 is TGTGCCTGGACTAGCGGGAACACAGATACGCAGTATTTT. The complete variable domain, with remaining parts taken from reference TRBV30 and TRBJ2-3, reads SQTIHQWPATLVQPVGSPLSLECTVEGTSNPNLYWYRQAAGRGLQLLFYSVGIGQISSEVPQNLSASRPQDRQFILSSKKLLLSDSGFYLCAWTSGNTDTQYFGPGTRLTVL.

The sample holds a few counts of this clone. V gene TRBV28 combines with J gene TRBJ2-7; 7 bases map to TRBD1. The V segment lost 7 bases and the J segment 0 bases; nucleotides outside the gene matches: 6. Germline V gene lookup returns CDR1 MDHEN and CDR2 SYDVKM. This CDR3 has 14 residues. The CDR3 DNA is TGTGCCAGCATTTTTTCAGGGGGCTCCTACGAGCAGTACTTC. This translates into CASIFSGGSYEQYF.

V gene TRBV5-1 combines with J gene TRBJ2-1; D not resolved. Trimming stripped 0 bases from V and 0 bases from J, with 7 bases between. Germline CDR1 reads SGHRS; CDR2 reads YFSETQ. The CDR3 is 15 residues long. CDR3 nucleotide sequence: TGCGCCAGCAGCTTGGACGGAAGCTCCTACAATGAGCAGTTCTTC. This codes for CASSLDGSSYNEQFF. The full variable domain, with the rest looked up from reference TRBV5-1 and TRBJ2-1, is KAGVTQTPRYLIKTRGQQVTLSCSPISGHRSVSWYQQTPGQGLQFLFEYFSETQRNKGNFPGRFSGRQFSNSRSEMNVSTLELGDSALYLCASSLDGSSYNEQFFGPGTRLTVL.

The J gene is TRBJ2-2, the V gene TRBV11-3, with a weak D call TRBD2 (6 bases). V dropped 8 bases and J dropped 1 base, with 14 bases sitting between them. The V gene's germline CDR1 is SGHNT and CDR2 YENEEA. The CDR3 covers 15 residues. The CDR3 coding sequence is TGTGCCAGCGCTTCTGCAGCGGGGAACACCGGGGAGCTGTTTTTT. Protein product: CASASAAGNTGELFF.

This clone was detected many times. This chain links TRBV24-1 with TRBJ2-3; D could derive from TRBD1 or TRBD2 (5 bases each). V lost 7 bases, J lost 2 bases, and 18 bases lay in between. CDR3 length: 16 amino acids. Per the germline V gene, CDR1 is KGHDR and CDR2 is SFDVKD. The CDR3, as DNA: TGTGCCACCAGCCACCCCTGGGACGGAGACACAGATACGCAGTATTTT. Translated: CATSHPWDGDTDTQYF.

The count of this clone is one. The V gene is TRBV20-1, the J gene TRBJ1-4; 8 bases are a match to TRBD1. The CDR3 contains 15 residues. CDR1 and CDR2 (germline): DFQATT, SNEGSKA (reference sequence). After removal of 3 bases from V and 6 bases from J, the junction contained 9 bases not matched to a gene. The CDR3 DNA sequence: TGCAGTGCTAGGAGTTCCAGGGGGCTCTATGAAAAACTGTTTTTT. Translation gives CSARSSRGLYEKLFF.

This clone was detected ten times or more. J is TRBJ1-5 and V is TRBV7-8; 7 positions match TRBD1. V lost 5 bases and J lost 3; bases outside the gene matches: 7. The CDR3 extends over 15 amino acids. Germline V CDR1 and CDR2: SGHVS, FQNEAQ. CDR3 nucleotide sequence: TGTGCCAGCAGCGAACGACAGGGACTCAATCAGCCCCAGCATTTT. As protein: CASSERQGLNQPQHF.

Only a few counts were recorded for this clone. The chain joins TRBV19 to TRBJ1-5; no definite D call. CDR3 length: 14 residues. Trimming removed 3 bases at V and 7 bases at J, with 13 bases between. CDR1 is LNHDA and CDR2 is SQIVND in the germline V gene (reference sequence). Here the CDR3 DNA reads TGTGCCAGTAGTATTGGAGGGTCGGAGCAGCCCCAGCATTTT. It encodes CASSIGGSEQPQHF.

Concerning this clone itself: One end of the junction fails to match germline, which may point to a read error. CDR3 in DNA: TGCGCCAGCCAGTTAGCGGGAGGTGCCGAGCAGTACTTC. Its protein product is CASQLAGGAEQYF. This chain connects TRBV6-9 to TRBJ2-7; 10 bases align to TRBD2. The germline CDR1 and CDR2 sequences are MNHGY and SVAAGI. CDR3 length equals 13 residues.

The gene calls are TRBV5-1 and TRBJ1-1; TRBD1 is a possible D gene (5 bases). This CDR3 comprises 14 residues. The V end lost 5 bases, the J end lost 1 base, and 12 bases lay between the germline ends. Germline V gives CDR1 SGHRS, CDR2 YFSETQ. CDR3 nucleotides: TGCGCCAGCAGTTTATCCGGACAGAACACTGAAGCTTTCTTT. Translated: CASSLSGQNTEAFF. Full variable domain (rest looked up from reference TRBV5-1 and TRBJ1-1): KAGVTQTPRYLIKTRGQQVTLSCSPISGHRSVSWYQQTPGQGLQFLFEYFSETQRNKGNFPGRFSGRQFSNSRSEMNVSTLELGDSALYLCASSLSGQNTEAFFGQGTRLTVV.

This clone has just one count. The chain uses TRBV11-2 and TRBJ2-5; no firm D call. CDR1 SGHAT and CDR2 FQNNGV come from the germline V gene. Trimming pared 4 bases from V and 3 bases from J, leaving 9 bases between. The CDR3 runs 13 residues. CDR3 coding DNA: TGTGCCAGCAGCTCCCGTTTCGAAGAGACCCAGTACTTC. Translating gives CASSSRFEETQYF.

This rearrangement joins TRBV4-1 to TRBJ2-7; D gene uncertain. The CDR3 length is 14 residues. Trimming pared 1 base from V and 3 bases from J, leaving 10 bases between. The germline V gene encodes CDR1 MGHRA and CDR2 YSYEKL. The DNA of the CDR3 is TGCGCCAGCAGCCAAGGTCAGATTAGCTACGAGCAGTACTTC. Its translation is CASSQGQISYEQYF.